Reported below is one TCR beta chain. The germline gives CDR1 ENHRY, CDR2 SYGVKD. The V and J ends lost 5 bases and 11 bases, in that order; junction bases with no gene match: 2. The CDR3 has 11 residues. Profiled with immunoSEQ multiplex PCR; TCRdb holds only in-frame clones, not every one. The sample lists some 80,000 clones, approximately 90% seen once, with 0.65% to 0.9% in the top ten. This record comes from a study of OX40 agonist ivuxolimab in advanced cancers. This specimen consisted of CD4+ or CD8+ T cells sorted from blood, obtained in a trial of the OX40 agonist ivuxolimab. This chain uses TRBV10-3 with TRBJ2-5; 10 bases fit TRBD1. This clonotype was sampled from an adult with an advanced solid tumor such as melanoma, head and neck, liver or kidney cancer. CDR3 in amino acids: CAISPGQGQYF. Here the CDR3 DNA reads TGTGCCATCAGTCCGGGACAGGGGCAGTACTTC.